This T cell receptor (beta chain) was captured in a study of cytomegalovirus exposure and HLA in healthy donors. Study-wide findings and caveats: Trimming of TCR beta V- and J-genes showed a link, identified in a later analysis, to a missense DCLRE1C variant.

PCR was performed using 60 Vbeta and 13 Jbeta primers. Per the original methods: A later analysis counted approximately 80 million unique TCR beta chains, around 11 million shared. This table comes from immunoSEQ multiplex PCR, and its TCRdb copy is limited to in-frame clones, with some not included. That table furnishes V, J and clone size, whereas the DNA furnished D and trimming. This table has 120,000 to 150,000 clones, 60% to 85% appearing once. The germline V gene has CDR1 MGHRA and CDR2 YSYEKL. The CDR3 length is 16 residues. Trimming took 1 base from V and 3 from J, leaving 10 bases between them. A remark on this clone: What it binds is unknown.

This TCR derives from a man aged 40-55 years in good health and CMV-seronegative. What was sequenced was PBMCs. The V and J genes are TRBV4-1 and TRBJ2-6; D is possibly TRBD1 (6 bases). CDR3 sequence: CASSQVRGGGANVLTF. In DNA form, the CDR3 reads TGCGCCAGCAGCCAAGTCAGGGGCGGTGGGGCCAACGTCCTGACTTTC.